This paragraph covers one T cell receptor beta chain sequence. No antigen is known for it. The entry originates in a study of T cells after yellow fever vaccination. TCRdb recomputed calls from the 5' RACE reads with MiXCR, one row per CDR3 protein. The data contain 400,000 or so distinct CDR3 sequences, approximately 18% of them singletons. CDR1 and CDR2 from the germline V gene are MNHEY and SVGAGI. Deletions cut 2 bases from V and 4 bases from J, with 7 bases between. This CDR3 is 13 amino acids long. The study's findings and limits: There was a possibility that FACS-sorted repertoires contained abundant clonotypes contaminating from the bulk population. Relatively few clonotypes were ones that appeared in both CD4 and CD8 compartments. Most primary-vaccination clones reappeared after the booster (96% CD4, about 88% CD8).

The sample here was PBMCs, taken before the yellow fever booster vaccination. This sequence joins TRBV6-5 and TRBJ2-3; D is unclear. This TCR came from a man aged 18 to 29 who received the YFV17D yellow fever vaccine. As DNA, the CDR3 is TGTGCCAGCAGTTACACCGAGGCAGATACGCAGTATTTT. As protein: CASSYTEADTQYF.